This TCR beta chain was captured by sequencing in a study of OX40 agonist ivuxolimab in advanced cancers. In the study overall: It was permissible to have had prior anti-PD-1, anti-PD-L1 or anti-CTLA-4 therapy, and around 43% had some.

Germline-derived CDR1 and CDR2 are SGHRS and YFSETQ. V lost 0 bases and J lost 4; bases outside the gene matches: 9. The CDR3 runs to 16 residues. Blood specimens came from baseline, cycle 4 day 1, and cycle 7 day 1. Libraries were prepared by immunoSEQ multiplex PCR; TCRdb keeps only in-frame clonotypes and omits some of them. In the table there are tens of thousands of clones, about nine tenths of which are singletons. Study-wide results and limits: Some patients without response likewise showed low normalized clonal expansion. Both CD4+ and CD8+ T cell populations in blood had undergone clonal expansion by week 6 at 0.1 to 3.0 mg/kg.

In regard to this clone: What it binds is not known.

The clonotype was recovered from an adult with an advanced solid tumor such as melanoma, head and neck, liver or kidney cancer. The starting material was CD4+ or CD8+ T cells sorted from blood, obtained in a trial of the OX40 agonist ivuxolimab. The genes are TRBV5-1 and TRBJ2-5; TRBD1 agrees at 7 bases. The CDR3 reads CASSLEETGPGETQYF. The CDR3 DNA reads as TGCGCCAGCAGCTTGGAGGAGACAGGGCCAGGAGAGACCCAGTACTTC.